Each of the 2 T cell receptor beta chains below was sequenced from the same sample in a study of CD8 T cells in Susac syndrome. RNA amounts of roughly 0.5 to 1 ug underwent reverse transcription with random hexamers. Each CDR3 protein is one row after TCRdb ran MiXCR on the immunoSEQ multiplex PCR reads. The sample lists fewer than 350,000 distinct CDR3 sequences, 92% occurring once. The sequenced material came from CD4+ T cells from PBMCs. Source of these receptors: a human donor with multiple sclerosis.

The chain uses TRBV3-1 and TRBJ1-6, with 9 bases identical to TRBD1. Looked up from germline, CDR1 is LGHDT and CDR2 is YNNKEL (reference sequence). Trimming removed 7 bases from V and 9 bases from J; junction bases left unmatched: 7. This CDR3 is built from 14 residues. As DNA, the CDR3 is TGTGCCAGCACCTCCTTGACAGGGGGTTCACCCCTCCACTTT. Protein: CASTSLTGGSPLHF. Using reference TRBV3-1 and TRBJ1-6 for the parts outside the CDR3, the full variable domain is DTAVSQTPKYLVTQMGNDKSIKCEQNLGHDTMYWYKQDSKKFLKIMFSYNNKELIINETVPNRFSPKSPDKAHLNLHINSLELGDSAVYFCASTSLTGGSPLHFGNGTRLTVT.

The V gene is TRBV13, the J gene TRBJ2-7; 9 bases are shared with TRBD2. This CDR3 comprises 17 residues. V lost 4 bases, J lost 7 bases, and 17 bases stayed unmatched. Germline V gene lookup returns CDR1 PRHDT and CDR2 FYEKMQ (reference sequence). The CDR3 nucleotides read TGTGCCAGCAGCTCAACAAGACTAGCGGAGAGGAGCTGGGAGCAGTACTTC. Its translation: CASSSTRLAERSWEQYF.